These T cell receptor beta chains were read from a single sample in a study of beta chain features in type 1 diabetes. This table comes from immunoSEQ multiplex PCR, and its TCRdb copy is limited to in-frame clones, with some not included. The table lists hundreds of thousands of clones, 15% to 17% of them singletons. What was sequenced was naive CD4+ T cells from blood. Source of these receptors: a man aged 18 to 35 in good health. The CDR3 runs from the conserved cysteine through the conserved F or W. A D gene is named only where the DNA matches it firmly. The size field is filled for only some rows; it gives once, few, many or a size class.

D gene: .
clone size: few
V gene: TRBV4-2
J gene: TRBJ1-4
CDR3 protein: CASSATTGGWEKLFF
CDR3 DNA: TGTGCCAGCAGCGCTACAACGGGAGGTTGGGAAAAACTGTTTTTT

D gene: .
clone size: .
V gene: TRBV28
J gene: TRBJ1-2
CDR3 protein: CASSLPREGYTF
CDR3 DNA: TGTGCCAGCAGTTTACCCCGGGAGGGCTACACCTTC

D gene: .
clone size: .
V gene: TRBV5-1
J gene: TRBJ2-5
CDR3 protein: CASTWGDQETQYF
CDR3 DNA: TGCGCCAGCACCTGGGGAGATCAAGAGACCCAGTACTTC

D gene: .
clone size: .
V gene: TRBV4-2
J gene: TRBJ2-5
CDR3 protein: CASSQGQSYQETQYF
CDR3 DNA: TGTGCCAGCAGCCAAGGACAGTCGTACCAAGAGACCCAGTACTTC

D gene: .
clone size: few
V gene: TRBV7-2
J gene: TRBJ2-6
CDR3 protein: CASSLVSGANVLTF
CDR3 DNA: TGTGCCAGCAGCTTGGTCTCTGGGGCCAACGTCCTGACTTTC

D gene: .
clone size: .
V gene: TRBV5-4
J gene: TRBJ2-3
CDR3 protein: CASSQRTGPVTDTQYF
CDR3 DNA: TGTGCCAGCAGCCAAAGGACGGGACCCGTTACAGATACGCAGTATTTT

D gene: TRBD1
clone size: few
V gene: TRBV5-1
J gene: TRBJ2-3
CDR3 protein: CASRTGDSTDTQYF
CDR3 DNA: TGCGCCAGCCGGACAGGGGACAGCACAGATACGCAGTATTTT

D gene: TRBD2
clone size: .
V gene: TRBV11-2
J gene: TRBJ2-7
CDR3 protein: CASSLTSGGSYEQYF
CDR3 DNA: TGTGCCAGCAGCTTAACTAGCGGGGGCTCCTACGAGCAGTACTTC

D gene: .
clone size: few
V gene: TRBV29-1
J gene: TRBJ1-2
CDR3 protein: CSVAGRNYGYTF
CDR3 DNA: TGCAGCGTTGCTGGGCGGAACTATGGCTACACCTTC

D gene: .
clone size: few
V gene: TRBV7-2
J gene: TRBJ2-2
CDR3 protein: CASSLVARGTGELFF
CDR3 DNA: TGTGCCAGCAGCTTAGTAGCCCGGGGCACCGGGGAGCTGTTTTTT

D gene: .
clone size: .
V gene: TRBV4-1
J gene: TRBJ2-1
CDR3 protein: CASSQGSRASYNEQFF
CDR3 DNA: TGCGCCAGCAGCCAAGGTTCGAGGGCCTCCTACAATGAGCAGTTCTTC

D gene: .
clone size: few
V gene: TRBV28
J gene: TRBJ2-7
CDR3 protein: CASSYRQPGTYEQYF
CDR3 DNA: TGTGCCAGCAGTTACCGCCAGCCAGGGACCTACGAGCAGTACTTC

D gene: .
clone size: .
V gene: TRBV25-1
J gene: TRBJ1-2
CDR3 protein: CASSGDRTNGYTF
CDR3 DNA: TGTGCCAGCAGTGGGGACCGGACAAATGGCTACACCTTC

D gene: .
clone size: .
V gene: TRBV28
J gene: TRBJ2-7
CDR3 protein: CASSSPADEQYF
CDR3 DNA: TGTGCCAGCAGTTCCCCGGCCGACGAGCAGTACTTC

D gene: .
clone size: .
V gene: TRBV4-1
J gene: TRBJ2-5
CDR3 protein: CASSRAQETQYF
CDR3 DNA: TGCGCCAGCAGCCGCGCTCAAGAGACCCAGTACTTC

D gene: .
clone size: few
V gene: TRBV5-6
J gene: TRBJ1-1
CDR3 protein: CASSRWDGNTEAFF
CDR3 DNA: TGTGCCAGCAGCCGGTGGGACGGGAACACTGAAGCTTTCTTT

D gene: .
clone size: .
V gene: TRBV30
J gene: TRBJ1-2
CDR3 protein: CAWIGGFFHGYTF
CDR3 DNA: TGTGCCTGGATCGGCGGGTTCTTTCATGGCTACACCTTC

D gene: TRBD2
clone size: once
V gene: TRBV5-1
J gene: TRBJ2-2
CDR3 protein: CASRPGTSGRGNTGELFF
CDR3 DNA: TGCGCCAGCAGGCCCGGGACTAGCGGGAGAGGGAACACCGGGGAGCTGTTTTTT

D gene: TRBD2
clone size: .
V gene: TRBV7-6
J gene: TRBJ2-1
CDR3 protein: CASSRRTSGGGGEQFF
CDR3 DNA: TGTGCCAGCAGCCGCCGGACTAGCGGGGGTGGTGGTGAGCAGTTCTTC

D gene: .
clone size: few
V gene: TRBV19
J gene: TRBJ1-1
CDR3 protein: CASRDFTGSIRNTEAFF
CDR3 DNA: TGTGCCAGTAGAGACTTCACAGGGAGCATCCGGAACACTGAAGCTTTCTTT

D gene: TRBD1
clone size: .
V gene: TRBV7-2
J gene: TRBJ2-1
CDR3 protein: CASSSDRGSYNEQFF
CDR3 DNA: TGTGCCAGCAGTTCGGACAGGGGCTCCTACAATGAGCAGTTCTTC

D gene: .
clone size: .
V gene: TRBV15
J gene: TRBJ2-7
CDR3 protein: CATSRDKSGRYEQYF
CDR3 DNA: TGTGCCACCAGCAGAGATAAGTCAGGGAGGTACGAGCAGTACTTC

D gene: .
clone size: .
V gene: TRBV4-2
J gene: TRBJ2-1
CDR3 protein: CASSQPGSDNEQFF
CDR3 DNA: TGTGCCAGCAGCCAACCAGGGAGTGACAATGAGCAGTTCTTC

D gene: TRBD1
clone size: .
V gene: TRBV9
J gene: TRBJ2-2
CDR3 protein: CASSGGQGGTGELFF
CDR3 DNA: TGTGCCAGCAGCGGGGGACAGGGAGGCACCGGGGAGCTGTTTTTT

D gene: .
clone size: .
V gene: TRBV20-1
J gene: TRBJ1-2
CDR3 protein: CSASLGYGYTF
CDR3 DNA: TGCAGTGCCAGTCTGGGATATGGCTACACCTTC

D gene: TRBD1
clone size: .
V gene: TRBV29-1
J gene: TRBJ1-4
CDR3 protein: CSVGQGYNEKLFF
CDR3 DNA: TGCAGCGTGGGACAGGGCTATAATGAAAAACTGTTTTTT

D gene: TRBD1
clone size: .
V gene: TRBV5-8
J gene: TRBJ2-3
CDR3 protein: CASSPGTVRTDTQYF
CDR3 DNA: TGTGCCAGCAGCCCCGGGACAGTACGCACAGATACGCAGTATTTT

D gene: .
clone size: .
V gene: TRBV5-6
J gene: TRBJ2-1
CDR3 protein: CASSAVAQSYNEQFF
CDR3 DNA: TGTGCCAGCAGCGCGGTAGCGCAATCCTACAATGAGCAGTTCTTC

D gene: .
clone size: few
V gene: TRBV10-3
J gene: TRBJ2-5
CDR3 protein: CASSDASRGTQYF
CDR3 DNA: TGTGCCAGCAGTGACGCGAGCCGGGGGACCCAGTACTTC

D gene: TRBD1
clone size: few
V gene: TRBV10-3
J gene: TRBJ2-3
CDR3 protein: CAISEGTGWNTDTQYF
CDR3 DNA: TGTGCCATCAGTGAGGGGACAGGGTGGAACACAGATACGCAGTATTTT

D gene: TRBD1
clone size: .
V gene: TRBV25-1
J gene: TRBJ1-2
CDR3 protein: CASSDPGTGGSIYGYTF
CDR3 DNA: TGTGCCAGCAGTGACCCTGGGACAGGGGGCTCCATTTATGGCTACACCTTC

D gene: .
clone size: many
V gene: TRBV7-9
J gene: TRBJ2-5
CDR3 protein: CASSGQETQYF
CDR3 DNA: TGTGCCAGCAGTGGTCAAGAGACCCAGTACTTC

D gene: .
clone size: .
V gene: TRBV7-9
J gene: TRBJ2-7
CDR3 protein: CASSLGAYEQYF
CDR3 DNA: TGTGCCAGCAGCTTAGGGGCCTACGAGCAGTACTTC

D gene: .
clone size: few
V gene: TRBV7-9
J gene: TRBJ2-3
CDR3 protein: CASSLGGTSTDTQYF
CDR3 DNA: TGTGCCAGCAGCTTAGGGGGAACTAGCACAGATACGCAGTATTTT

D gene: TRBD2
clone size: .
V gene: TRBV11-2
J gene: TRBJ2-7
CDR3 protein: CASSRAGGTYEQYF
CDR3 DNA: TGTGCCAGCAGTCGGGCGGGGGGAACCTACGAGCAGTACTTC

D gene: TRBD2
clone size: .
V gene: TRBV2
J gene: TRBJ2-3
CDR3 protein: CASSHLAVTDTQYF
CDR3 DNA: TGTGCCAGCAGTCATCTAGCGGTCACAGATACGCAGTATTTT

D gene: .
clone size: few
V gene: TRBV7-9
J gene: TRBJ2-3
CDR3 protein: CASSLVAREVNTQYF
CDR3 DNA: TGTGCCAGCAGCTTAGTTGCCAGGGAAGTCAATACGCAGTATTTT

D gene: .
clone size: few
V gene: TRBV7-9
J gene: TRBJ1-2
CDR3 protein: CASSLAGGNGYTF
CDR3 DNA: TGTGCCAGCAGCTTAGCCGGGGGGAATGGCTACACCTTC

D gene: TRBD2
clone size: .
V gene: TRBV10-3
J gene: TRBJ2-7
CDR3 protein: CAISRLADAPYEQYF
CDR3 DNA: TGTGCCATCAGCCGACTAGCGGACGCCCCCTACGAGCAGTACTTC

D gene: .
clone size: few
V gene: TRBV7-2
J gene: TRBJ2-7
CDR3 protein: CASSLSAGYEQYF
CDR3 DNA: TGTGCCAGCAGCTTATCAGCCGGATACGAGCAGTACTTC

D gene: TRBD1
clone size: .
V gene: TRBV5-1
J gene: TRBJ2-7
CDR3 protein: CASSLDRDLYEQYF
CDR3 DNA: TGCGCCAGCAGCTTAGACAGGGACCTCTACGAGCAGTACTTC

D gene: .
clone size: .
V gene: TRBV18
J gene: TRBJ2-2
CDR3 protein: CASSLNTGELFF
CDR3 DNA: TGTGCCAGCTCACTGAACACCGGGGAGCTGTTTTTT

D gene: .
clone size: .
V gene: TRBV2
J gene: TRBJ2-7
CDR3 protein: CASSGGSATF
CDR3 DNA: TGTGCCAGCAGTGGAGGCAGCGCGACGTTC

D gene: .
clone size: few
V gene: TRBV6-6
J gene: TRBJ1-5
CDR3 protein: CASSYSDRYQPQHF
CDR3 DNA: TGTGCCAGCAGTTACTCTGACAGGTATCAGCCCCAGCATTTT

D gene: .
clone size: .
V gene: TRBV5-1
J gene: TRBJ2-2
CDR3 protein: CASSFKGTNTGELFF
CDR3 DNA: TGCGCCAGCAGCTTCAAAGGGACGAACACCGGGGAGCTGTTTTTT

D gene: .
clone size: .
V gene: TRBV28
J gene: TRBJ2-7
CDR3 protein: CASSLGRRTAHEQYF
CDR3 DNA: TGTGCCAGCAGTTTGGGCAGGCGGACTGCCCACGAGCAGTACTTC

D gene: .
clone size: few
V gene: TRBV10-3
J gene: TRBJ2-3
CDR3 protein: CAIQDKGGSTDTQYF
CDR3 DNA: TGTGCCATCCAGGACAAGGGGGGAAGTACAGATACGCAGTATTTT

D gene: TRBD2
clone size: .
V gene: TRBV7-2
J gene: TRBJ2-3
CDR3 protein: CASSFSGGIPPHTDTQYF
CDR3 DNA: TGTGCCAGCAGCTTTAGCGGGGGCATTCCCCCCCACACAGATACGCAGTATTTT

D gene: .
clone size: .
V gene: TRBV4-1
J gene: TRBJ2-1
CDR3 protein: CASSQDLRPSYNEQFF
CDR3 DNA: TGCGCCAGCAGCCAAGATTTGCGACCCTCCTACAATGAGCAGTTCTTC

D gene: .
clone size: .
V gene: TRBV10-3
J gene: TRBJ1-1
CDR3 protein: CAIGLGNTEAFF
CDR3 DNA: TGTGCCATCGGTCTGGGAAACACTGAAGCTTTCTTT

D gene: .
clone size: .
V gene: TRBV28
J gene: TRBJ2-7
CDR3 protein: CASSFISGTFYF
CDR3 DNA: TGTGCCAGCAGTTTTATATCCGGGACTTTTTATTTC

D gene: TRBD1
clone size: .
V gene: TRBV6-6
J gene: TRBJ1-5
CDR3 protein: CASSGQDWSNQPQHF
CDR3 DNA: TGTGCCAGCAGTGGACAGGACTGGAGCAATCAGCCCCAGCATTTT

D gene: .
clone size: few
V gene: TRBV7-3
J gene: TRBJ1-2
CDR3 protein: CASSPGTENYGYTF
CDR3 DNA: TGTGCCAGCAGCCCAGGGACGGAGAACTATGGCTACACCTTC